This record looks at one T cell receptor (beta chain) sequence and its context. TCRdb's copy holds only in-frame clones and misses some; the assay was immunoSEQ multiplex PCR. Counted here are some 1,100,000 clones, approximately 78% occurring once; the ten biggest clones make up 0.4% to 0.55%. CDR1 is SGHTA, CDR2 FQGNSA, per germline. Trimming stripped 1 base from V and 1 base from J, with 14 bases between. The CDR3 is 16 amino acids. This entry is derived from a study of shared clonotypes between healthy human individuals. This chain links TRBV7-2 with TRBJ2-7, with D tentatively TRBD1 (6 bases). The sequencing input was memory CD4+ T cells from PBMCs. As to subset: CD45RA-negative fraction. This TCR came from a man between 18 and 29 years old in good health. Some clones in this sample may be carry-over from other donors' samples. CDR3 bases: TGTGCCAGCAGCTTAGAATGGGGCAGGGGTTCCTACGAGCAGTACTTC. Translation gives CASSLEWGRGSYEQYF.